This TCR beta chain was retrieved from a study of regulatory T cells in long-lasting Graves disease (dated by TCRdb to about 2021). With regard to the full study: Persistent Graves' disease was defined as antithyroid drug treatment for over 5 years with persistently positive TSH receptor autoantibodies. This study used TCR sequencing and RNA sequencing of peripheral blood to compare persistent Graves' disease patients against newly diagnosed Graves' disease patients. The study was conducted in China and was registered as a clinical trial. A total of roughly 33 samples were covered by TCR sequencing, comprising some 13 persistent and 20 or so newly diagnosed Graves' disease patients. In the clinical cohort, patients with persistent Graves' disease had used antithyroid drugs for an average of around ten years. Overall study results and their limits: Sequencing and analysis were restricted to the TCR beta chain. Because the primary lesion, thyroid tissue, could not be accessed, the study looked at peripheral blood alone. The authors noted that the small sample size was a limitation that may lower accuracy. Compared with newly diagnosed patients, patients with persistent Graves' disease had lower TCR Shannon entropy and fewer highly expanded clones, which suggests clonal expansion. Patients with persistent disease shared more public clonotypes (approximately 2,500) than newly diagnosed patients did (approximately 990). Preferential use of TRBV28, TRBJ1-2 and TRBJ2-5 was observed in persistent disease, whereas TRBV20-1 and TRBJ2-1 were favored in newly diagnosed disease.

Points on this clonotype: Its binding antigen is unknown. It has no much larger one-base neighbor in the sample; base qualities were not kept.

Libraries were prepared through multiplex PCR. Sequenced on an Illumina HiSeq 4000. CDR3 regions were amplified by Arm-PCR with iRepertoire HTBI primers to construct TCR beta libraries. PCR products were gel purified before sequencing. In the original analysis: Across samples, 60 to 70 TRBV and 12 to 15 TRBJ segments were identified and used for gene usage analysis of CDR3 amino acid clonotypes. COPE and FqMerger were used to merge the filtered high-quality paired reads into contigs. BLAST was used to align contigs to IMGT TRBV, TRBD and TRBJ reference genes, and CDR3 was defined according to IMGT. Any clonotype with a frequency above 0.1% was counted as a highly expanded clone. Shannon entropy served as the measure of repertoire diversity, while the Gini coefficient captured V-J evenness. Public clonotypes were defined as clonotypes shared by more than one individual. Through fastp at Q25 and MiXCR, TCRdb rebuilt clones from the public reads, retaining in-frame beta chains. CDR3 protein sequences are deduplicated, and each keeps its most common genes and DNA. These V and J calls rely on TCRdb rather than the paper's analysis. This sample holds hundreds of thousands of distinct CDR3 sequences; around 19% were observed only once. The top ten hold 29% of the sample.

Read against the paper, the sample's time point label means: persistent/refractory GD, antithyroid drugs over 5 years with positive TRAb. For both TCR sequencing and RNA sequencing, RNA was extracted from PBMCs using TRIzol. The diagnosis of Graves' disease followed American Thyroid Association guidelines. The patients came from an endocrinology department in Xi'an, China. From each patient, 7.5 to 10 milliliters of peripheral blood was collected into an EDTA anticoagulant tube. Ficoll Paque Plus density gradient separation was used to isolate PBMCs, and no additional T cell sorting was done. An Agilent 2100 Bioanalyzer and agarose gel were used to assess RNA quality, and a NanoDrop 2000 was used to measure RNA concentration. The V and J ends are trimmed by 5 bases and 5 bases, leaving 21 bases between them. The CDR1 and CDR2 encoded by the germline V gene are MDHEN and SYDVKM. There are 16 amino acids in the CDR3, from cysteine to phenylalanine inclusive. CDR3 DNA is the only sequence kept; it has 48 bases, read in frame from the first base.

This receptor chain uses TRBV28 and TRBJ2-5, and TRBD1 may be the D gene, going by 6 matching bases. This clonotype was obtained from a female donor with Graves disease. Sequenced here: peripheral blood mononuclear cells (PBMCs), sampled when the disease was refractory, from a patient treated with antithyroid drugs. The nucleotides read TGTGCCAGCAGTGTTCTTTGGGCAGGGGAAGGGGAGACCCAGTACTTC. Its translation is CASSVLWAGEGETQYF.